These 20 T cell receptor beta chains originate from one sample sequenced in a study of T-cell reconstitution after alpha-beta-depleted transplantation in children. A TCRbeta library incorporating unique molecular identifiers was prepared. One entry per CDR3 protein results from TCRdb running MiXCR on the PCR reads. The sample carries under 750,000 distinct CDR3 sequences, 20% to 25% recorded once. The sequencing used PBMCs, mostly from graft donor cells, collected 360 days after TCRalphabeta/CD19-depleted stem cell transplant. The receptors originated from a boy in the first two years of life who had a stem cell transplant for acute myeloid leukemia, so the T cells may come from the graft donor.

The chain is built from TRBV14 and TRBJ2-5, with 10 bases identical to TRBD1. CDR3 length: 15 residues. J lost 5 bases, V lost 1 base, and 4 bases had no gene match. In germline, CDR1 is SGHDN, CDR2 FVKESK. The CDR3 sequence: CASSQATGGSETQYF. Written as DNA, the CDR3 is TGTGCCAGCAGCCAAGCGACAGGGGGCTCGGAGACCCAGTACTTC.

This clonotype was seen at least ten times. The chain has TRBV19 and TRBJ2-5, with unresolved D. Germline V gene sequence: CDR1 LNHDA, CDR2 SQIVND (reference sequence). The length of the CDR3 is 13 residues. Trimming shortened V by 9 bases and J by 1 base, and 12 bases separated the two germline ends. CDR3 residues: CASRILGQETQYF. The CDR3 nucleotides are TGTGCCAGCAGAATTCTAGGCCAAGAGACCCAGTACTTC.

V and J are TRBV11-2 and TRBJ2-1, with 9 bases lining up with TRBD1. Germline CDR1 SGHAT, CDR2 FQNNGV. This CDR3 spans 19 amino acids. The junction had 14 bases not matched to a gene; V was cut back by 5 bases and J by 0 bases. CDR3 residues: CASSPYRGRSLSSYNEQFF. The CDR3 coding sequence is TGTGCCAGCAGCCCCTACAGGGGGCGGTCTCTGAGCTCCTACAATGAGCAGTTCTTC.

The CDR3 coding sequence is TGTGCCAGCAGTGCACAGACGTACACCGGGGAGCTGTTTTTT. Its translation is CASSAQTYTGELFF. The chain has TRBV25-1 and TRBJ2-2; D gene uncertain. The CDR3 spans 14 residues. The V end was cut by 4 bases, the J end by 3 bases, with 9 bases between. CDR1 MGHDK and CDR2 SYGVNS come from the germline V gene.

This clonotype occurred many times. The chain is built from TRBV12-3 or TRBV12-4 and TRBJ1-1; TRBD1 agrees at 9 bases. The CDR3 has 14 amino acids. V was clipped by 1 base and J by 9 bases; unmatched bases: 6. In DNA form, the CDR3 reads TGTGCCAGCAGTTTAGGACAGGGGGAACGTAAAGCTTTCTTT. Translation: CASSLGQGERKAFF.

The CDR3 protein is CCASEGDRGPHEQYV. CDR3 coding DNA: TGCTGTGCTAGTGAGGGGGACAGGGGTCCCCACGAGCAGTACGTC. The genes are TRBV20-1 and TRBJ2-7; 10 positions agree with TRBD1. The germline V gene has CDR1 DFQATT and CDR2 SNEGSKA (reference sequence). The CDR3 is made up of 15 amino acids.

V gene TRBV28 combines with J gene TRBJ2-1; TRBD1 matches at 9 bases. Germline CDR1 reads MDHEN; CDR2 reads SYDVKM. V lost 7 bases to trimming and J lost 4 bases; unmatched junction nucleotides: 11. The CDR3 is 16 amino acids. CDR3 protein: CASNMRWDRDYNEQFF. In DNA, the CDR3 is TGTGCCAGCAACATGAGGTGGGACAGGGATTACAATGAGCAGTTCTTC.

This clonotype was seen repeatedly, ten times or more. This chain's CDR3 is CASSWGQPNQPQHF. The CDR3 DNA sequence: TGTGCCAGCAGTTGGGGACAGCCCAATCAGCCCCAGCATTTT. This rearrangement joins TRBV12-3 or TRBV12-4 to TRBJ1-5, with TRBD1 matching 7 bases. The CDR3 totals 14 residues. V shed 4 bases and J 3 bases; nucleotides not matched to a gene: 3.

The chain joins TRBV20-1 to TRBJ2-5, with D tentatively TRBD1 (5 bases). Germline V gene lookup returns CDR1 DFQATT and CDR2 SNEGSKA (reference sequence). The CDR3 runs to 13 residues. The CDR3 is CRRIPQGKETQYF. CDR3 bases: TGCAGGCGTATCCCGCAGGGAAAAGAGACCCAGTACTTC.

The J gene is TRBJ2-3, the V gene TRBV4-3; the D gene could be TRBD1 or TRBD2 (6 bases each). Germline V gives CDR1 LGHNA, CDR2 YSLEER. Trimming stripped 2 bases from V and 3 bases from J, with 15 bases between. The length of the CDR3 is 16 residues. The CDR3 sequence: CASSQSRLGGTDTQYF. The DNA for the CDR3 is TGCGCCAGCAGCCAATCTCGACTAGGGGGTACAGATACGCAGTATTTT.

This clonotype has ten or more counts. The V call is TRBV6-5, the J call TRBJ2-2; D is unresolved. The V end lost 8 bases, the J end lost 7 bases, and 8 bases lay between the germline ends. This CDR3 region has 11 residues. CDR1 is MNHEY, CDR2 SVGAGI, per germline. Written as DNA, the CDR3 is TGTGCCAGCGCAGATGACGGGGAGCTGTTTTTT. This codes for CASADDGELFF.

The J gene is TRBJ2-2, the V gene TRBV7-6; D remains ambiguous. The CDR3 loop spans 16 amino acids. Germline CDR1 reads SGHVS; CDR2 reads FNYEAQ. Trimming left V 0 bases short and J 1 base short, with 9 bases between. Written as DNA, the CDR3 is TGTGCCAGCAGCTTAGCTCGACCGGAGAACACCGGGGAGCTGTTTTTT. This translates into CASSLARPENTGELFF. Full variable domain (outside the CDR3, taken from reference TRBV7-6 and TRBJ2-2): GAGVSQSPRYKVTKRGQDVALRCDPISGHVSLYWYRQALGQGPEFLTYFNYEAQQDKSGLPNDRFSAERPEGSISTLTIQRTEQRDSAMYRCASSLARPENTGELFFGEGSRLTVL.

This clonotype was observed a handful of times. This chain connects TRBV28 to TRBJ2-1; unclear D gene. Germline V gene lookup returns CDR1 MDHEN and CDR2 SYDVKM. V shed 3 bases and J shed 5 bases, with 5 bases lying between them. This CDR3 has 12 residues. CDR3 residues: CASSFQNNEQFF. The CDR3 DNA sequence: TGTGCCAGCAGTTTTCAGAACAATGAGCAGTTCTTC.

This clonotype was picked up many times. The chain links TRBV20-1 to TRBJ1-2; D ambiguous. The ends were cut back, 5 bases at V and 1 base at J, with 11 bases in the middle. The CDR3 sequence is 13 residues long. Germline CDR1 DFQATT, CDR2 SNEGSKA (reference sequence). For the CDR3, the DNA is TGCAGTGCTCCCCTCAGCTATAACTATGGCTACACCTTC. The encoded protein is CSAPLSYNYGYTF.

The DNA for the CDR3 is TGCGCCAGCAGCCAAGAAGGGGACGTCCGCTATGGCTACACCTTC. This gives the protein CASSQEGDVRYGYTF. This rearrangement joins TRBV4-3 to TRBJ1-2, with D perhaps matching TRBD1 (5 bases). The CDR3 sequence is 15 residues long. Germline CDR1 reads LGHNA; CDR2 reads YSLEER. V was clipped by 0 bases and J by 4 bases, with 12 bases between them.

This clonotype was observed at least ten times. The rearrangement uses TRBV11-1 and TRBJ2-1, with unresolved D. The CDR3 length is 14 residues. The germline V and J ends were trimmed by 3 bases and 7 bases, with 13 bases remaining between them. Per the germline V gene, CDR1 is SGHAT and CDR2 is FQDESV (reference sequence). CDR3 nucleotide sequence: TGTGCCAGCAGCTTGGATAGGGCGGAGAATGAGCAGTTCTTC. This gives the protein CASSLDRAENEQFF.

This clonotype was counted many times. J is TRBJ1-1 and V is TRBV12-3 or TRBV12-4; 8 bases map to TRBD1. CDR3 size: 16 residues. V lost 7 bases and J lost 1; bases outside the gene matches: 11. The CDR3 region is CASNSPWTGQNTEAFF. The CDR3, as DNA: TGTGCCAGCAATTCCCCTTGGACAGGGCAGAACACTGAAGCTTTCTTT.

The rearrangement links TRBV9 to TRBJ2-3, with unresolved D. This CDR3 is 14 amino acids long. CDR1 and CDR2 from the germline V gene are SGDLS and YYNGEE. V dropped 4 bases and J dropped 6 bases, with 15 bases sitting between them. CDR3 bases: TGTGCCAGCAGCCCCCCGGCGGACCCGGATACGCAGTATTTT. Translated: CASSPPADPDTQYF.

This clonotype was seen a few times. The CDR3 nucleotides are TGTGCCAGCAGCCCCTTCCGGGGCGTTTACAATGAGCAGTTCTTC. Its translation: CASSPFRGVYNEQFF. The chain recombines TRBV3-1 with TRBJ2-1, with D perhaps being TRBD1 or TRBD2 (5 bases each). The CDR3 sequence is 15 residues long. Trimming took off 4 bases at V and 4 bases at J, with 14 bases between the two ends. The germline CDR1 and CDR2 sequences are LGHDT and YNNKEL (reference sequence).

The table lists this clonotype with a few counts. Just one base apart from a much larger clone, this may be a read error. The chain has TRBV20-1 and TRBJ2-2; D is unresolved. CDR3 length: 12 amino acids. V was pared by 1 base and J by 5 bases, with 5 bases between. Germline CDR1 and CDR2: DFQATT and SNEGSKA (reference sequence). The CDR3 nucleotides are TGCAGTGCTAGAGGGAAGACCGGGGAGCTGTTTTTT. Amino acids: CSARGKTGELFF.